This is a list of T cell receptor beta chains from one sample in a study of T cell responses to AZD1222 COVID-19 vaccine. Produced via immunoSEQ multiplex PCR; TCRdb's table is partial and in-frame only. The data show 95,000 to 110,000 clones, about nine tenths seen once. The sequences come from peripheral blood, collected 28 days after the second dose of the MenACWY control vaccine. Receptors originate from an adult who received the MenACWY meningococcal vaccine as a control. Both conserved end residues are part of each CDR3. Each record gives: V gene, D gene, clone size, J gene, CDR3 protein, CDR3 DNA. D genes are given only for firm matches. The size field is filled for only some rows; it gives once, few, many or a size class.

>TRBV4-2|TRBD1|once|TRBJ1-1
CASSQGDRANTEAFF
TGTGCCAGCAGCCAAGGGGACAGGGCCAACACTGAAGCTTTCTTT
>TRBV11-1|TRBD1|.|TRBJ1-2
CASSQPGGLNYGYTF
TGTGCCAGCAGCCAACCAGGGGGTCTCAACTATGGCTACACCTTC
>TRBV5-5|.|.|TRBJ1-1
CASSLLVGARKTEAFF
TGTGCCAGCAGCTTATTGGTCGGGGCCCGAAAGACTGAAGCTTTCTTT
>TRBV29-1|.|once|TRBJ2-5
CSGRGGYQETQYF
TGCAGCGGTCGAGGAGGGTACCAAGAGACCCAGTACTTC
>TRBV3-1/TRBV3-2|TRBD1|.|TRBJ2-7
CASSQDRDSWPYEQYF
TGTGCCAGCAGCCAAGACCGGGACAGTTGGCCCTACGAGCAGTACTTC
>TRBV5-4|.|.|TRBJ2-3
CASSSGGQGTDTQYF
TGTGCCAGCAGCTCCGGGGGGCAGGGCACAGATACGCAGTATTTT
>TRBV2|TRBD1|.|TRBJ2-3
CASTFEGTVSTDTQYF
TGTGCCAGCACCTTCGAGGGGACAGTTTCCACAGATACGCAGTATTTT
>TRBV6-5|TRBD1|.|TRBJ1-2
CASSSKRMTGVYGYTF
TGTGCCAGCAGTTCAAAAAGAATGACAGGGGTATATGGCTACACCTTC
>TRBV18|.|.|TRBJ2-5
CASSRNREETQYF
TGTGCCAGCTCGCGCAACAGGGAAGAGACCCAGTACTTC
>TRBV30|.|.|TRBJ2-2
CAWSVLGLNTGELFF
TGTGCCTGGAGTGTACTGGGGTTGAACACCGGGGAGCTGTTTTTT
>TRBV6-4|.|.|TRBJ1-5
CASSASQGSNQPQHF
TGTGCCAGCAGTGCGTCGCAGGGGTCAAATCAGCCCCAGCATTTT
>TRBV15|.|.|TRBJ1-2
CATSRDRGTNYGYTF
TGTGCCACCAGCAGAGATCGCGGGACAAACTATGGCTACACCTTC
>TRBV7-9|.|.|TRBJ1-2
CASSPGHYYGYTF
TGTGCCAGCAGCCCGGGACACTACTATGGCTACACCTTC
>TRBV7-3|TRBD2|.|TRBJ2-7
CASSFPTGGAYEQYF
TGTGCCAGCAGCTTCCCTACGGGGGGGGCTTACGAGCAGTACTTC
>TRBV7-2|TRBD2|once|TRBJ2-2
CASSLGRSAGELFF
TGTGCCAGCAGTCTCGGGAGGTCCGCCGGGGAGCTGTTTTTT
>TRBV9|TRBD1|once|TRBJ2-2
CASSADSGTGGAGELFF
TGTGCCAGCAGCGCGGACTCCGGGACAGGGGGCGCCGGGGAGCTGTTTTTT
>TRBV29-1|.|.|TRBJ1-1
CSVSANAEAFF
TGCAGCGTTTCCGCGAACGCTGAAGCTTTCTTT
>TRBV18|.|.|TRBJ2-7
CASSPLDEYEQYF
TGTGCCAGCTCACCACTGGACGAGTACGAGCAGTACTTC
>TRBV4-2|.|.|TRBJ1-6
CASSQDLADNSPLHF
TGTGCCAGCAGCCAAGATTTAGCGGATAATTCACCCCTCCACTTT
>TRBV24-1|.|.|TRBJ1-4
CATYGRGMTEAKRYFEKLFF
TGTGCCACCTATGGGAGGGGGATGACAGAGGCTAAGCGTTACTTTGAAAAACTGTTTTTT
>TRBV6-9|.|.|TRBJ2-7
CASSYRRSAVYEQYF
TGTGCCAGCAGTTATAGAAGGTCGGCAGTGTACGAGCAGTACTTC
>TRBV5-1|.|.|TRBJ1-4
CASSPGTEGREKLFF
TGCGCCAGCAGCCCTGGGACGGAGGGGCGTGAAAAACTGTTTTTT
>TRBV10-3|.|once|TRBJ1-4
CAISWGSGEKLFF
TGTGCCATCAGTTGGGGTAGTGGAGAAAAACTGTTTTTT
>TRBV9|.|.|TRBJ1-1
CASSETSTVNTEAFF
TGTGCCAGCAGCGAAACCTCGACGGTAAACACTGAAGCTTTCTTT
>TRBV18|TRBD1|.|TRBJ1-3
CASSPGQSGNTIYF
TGTGCCAGCTCACCGGGACAGTCTGGAAACACCATATATTTT
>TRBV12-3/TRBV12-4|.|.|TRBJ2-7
CASRSAAYEQYF
TGTGCCAGCAGGTCCGCGGCCTACGAGCAGTACTTC
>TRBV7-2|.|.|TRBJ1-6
CASSLAQGSSYNSPLHF
TGTGCCAGCAGCTTAGCGCAGGGAAGCTCCTATAATTCACCCCTCCACTTT
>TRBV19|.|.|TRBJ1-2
CASSTGQLYGYTF
TGTGCCAGTAGTACAGGACAGCTCTATGGCTACACCTTC
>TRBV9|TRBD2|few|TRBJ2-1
CASSDPGGATDEQFF
TGTGCCAGCAGCGACCCCGGGGGGGCCACGGATGAGCAGTTCTTC
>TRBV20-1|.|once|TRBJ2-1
CGVAHLGGQFF
TGCGGCGTAGCCCATTTAGGGGGGCAGTTCTTC
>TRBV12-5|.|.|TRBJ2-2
CASGLGLTGELFF
TGTGCTAGTGGTTTGGGGCTCACCGGGGAGCTGTTTTTT
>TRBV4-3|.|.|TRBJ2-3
CASSQDIAAKSDTQYF
TGCGCCAGCAGCCAAGATATAGCGGCTAAATCCGATACGCAGTATTTT
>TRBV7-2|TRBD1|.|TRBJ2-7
CASRTGTGVSGEQYF
TGTGCCAGCAGGACCGGGACAGGGGTGTCAGGGGAGCAGTACTTC
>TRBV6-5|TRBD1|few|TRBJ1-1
CASIKKDRWNTEAFF
TGTGCCAGCATTAAAAAGGACAGGTGGAACACTGAAGCTTTCTTT
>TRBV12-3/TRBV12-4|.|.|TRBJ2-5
CASRKTLQETQYF
TGTGCCAGCAGGAAAACCCTCCAGGAGACCCAGTACTTC
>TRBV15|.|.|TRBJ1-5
CATSRDIRQPQHF
TGTGCCACCAGCAGAGATATACGCCAGCCCCAGCATTTT
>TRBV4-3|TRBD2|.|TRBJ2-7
CASSQDPGGNYEQYF
TGCGCCAGCAGCCAAGACCCGGGGGGGAACTACGAGCAGTACTTC
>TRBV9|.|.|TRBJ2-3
CASSVGGGPGTDTQYF
TGTGCCAGCAGCGTAGGAGGGGGGCCCGGCACAGATACGCAGTATTTT
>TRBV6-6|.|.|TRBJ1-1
CASSYSRAGNTEAFF
TGTGCCAGCAGTTACTCGAGGGCCGGCAACACTGAAGCTTTCTTT
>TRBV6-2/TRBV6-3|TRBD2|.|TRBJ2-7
CASSFLSSGRPYEQYF
TGTGCCAGCAGTTTTTTGTCGAGCGGGAGGCCCTACGAGCAGTACTTC
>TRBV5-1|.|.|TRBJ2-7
CASSLRARAEQYF
TGCGCCAGCAGCTTACGGGCGAGGGCAGAGCAGTACTTC
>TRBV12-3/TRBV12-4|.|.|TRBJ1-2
CASSPGRSYGYTF
TGTGCCAGCAGTCCCGGACGGAGCTATGGCTACACCTTC
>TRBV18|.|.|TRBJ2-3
CASSPLGMMRGASDTQYF
TGTGCCAGCTCACCCCTTGGGATGATGAGGGGGGCGTCAGATACGCAGTATTTT
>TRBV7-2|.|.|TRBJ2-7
CASSPPRGGYEQYF
TGTGCCAGCAGCCCCCCCAGGGGAGGCTACGAGCAGTACTTC
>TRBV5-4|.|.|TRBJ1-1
CASSLQVGMVIPEAFF
TGTGCCAGCAGCTTGCAGGTCGGGATGGTAATACCTGAAGCTTTCTTT
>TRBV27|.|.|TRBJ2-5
CASSPLRGWETQYF
TGTGCCAGCAGCCCTCTAAGGGGTTGGGAGACCCAGTACTTC
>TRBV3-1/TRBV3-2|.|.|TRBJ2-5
CASSQGGRKDQETQYF
TGTGCCAGCAGCCAGGGCGGGCGGAAGGACCAAGAGACCCAGTACTTC
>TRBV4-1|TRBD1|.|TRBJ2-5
CASSPRTGAEETQYF
TGCGCCAGCAGCCCCAGGACAGGGGCTGAGGAGACCCAGTACTTC
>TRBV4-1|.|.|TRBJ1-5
CASSQDYNQPQHF
TGCGCCAGCAGCCAAGACTATAATCAGCCCCAGCATTTT
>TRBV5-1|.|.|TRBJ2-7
CASRSWPNYEQYF
TGCGCCAGCAGGTCATGGCCGAACTACGAGCAGTACTTC
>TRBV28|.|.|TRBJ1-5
CATSSLARLSNQPQHF
TGTGCCACATCCTCCCTTGCTAGACTTAGCAATCAGCCCCAGCATTTT
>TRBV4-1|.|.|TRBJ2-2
CASSQGVLPYTGELFF
TGCGCCAGCAGCCAAGGGGTCCTACCCTACACCGGGGAGCTGTTTTTT
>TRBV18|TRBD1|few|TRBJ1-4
CASSPRQGDREKLFF
TGTGCCAGCTCACCCCGACAGGGGGACCGTGAAAAACTGTTTTTT
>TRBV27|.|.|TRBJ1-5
CASSRTGSNQPQHF
TGTGCCAGCAGTCGGACCGGAAGCAATCAGCCCCAGCATTTT
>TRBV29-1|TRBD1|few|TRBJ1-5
CSVLVYGQGQPQHF
TGCAGCGTCCTTGTTTACGGACAGGGCCAGCCCCAGCATTTT
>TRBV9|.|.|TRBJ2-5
CASSVARQGGQETQYF
TGTGCCAGCAGCGTGGCACGACAGGGAGGACAAGAGACCCAGTACTTC
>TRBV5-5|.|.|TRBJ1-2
CASSLQGDDYGYTF
TGTGCCAGCAGCCTACAGGGAGACGACTATGGCTACACCTTC